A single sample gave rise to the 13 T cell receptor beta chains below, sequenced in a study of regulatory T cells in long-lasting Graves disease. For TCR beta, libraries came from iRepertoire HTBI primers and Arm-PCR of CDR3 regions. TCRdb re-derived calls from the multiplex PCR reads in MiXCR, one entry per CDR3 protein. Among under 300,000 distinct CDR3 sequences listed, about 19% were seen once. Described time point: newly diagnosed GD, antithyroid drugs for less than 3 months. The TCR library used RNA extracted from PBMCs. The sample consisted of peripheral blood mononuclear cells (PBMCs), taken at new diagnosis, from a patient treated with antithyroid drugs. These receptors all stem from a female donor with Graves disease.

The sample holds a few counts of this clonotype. The CDR3 coding sequence is TGTGCCAGTAGTATTTTCGGAAATTCACCCCTCCACTTT. Protein sequence: CASSIFGNSPLHF. This rearrangement joins TRBV19 to TRBJ1-6; D remains unclear. V dropped 3 bases and J dropped 7 bases, with 7 bases sitting between them. The CDR3 has 13 residues. Germline V lookup: CDR1 LNHDA, CDR2 SQIVND (reference sequence).

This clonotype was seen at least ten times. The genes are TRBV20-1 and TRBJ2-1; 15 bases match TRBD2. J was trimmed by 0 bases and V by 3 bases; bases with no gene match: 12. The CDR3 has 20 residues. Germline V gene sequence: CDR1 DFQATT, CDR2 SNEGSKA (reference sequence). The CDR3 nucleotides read TGCAGTGCTAGGGCCGGGACTAGCGGGAGGAGGAGAAGCTCCTACAATGAGCAGTTCTTC. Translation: CSARAGTSGRRRSSYNEQFF.

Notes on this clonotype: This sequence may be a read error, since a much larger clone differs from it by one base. In DNA form, the CDR3 reads TGTGCCAGCAGCCGGGGGACCAGCGAGCAGTACTTC. It specifies CASSRGTSEQYF. This sequence joins TRBV3-1 and TRBJ2-7; D tentatively fits TRBD1 or TRBD2 (5 bases each). Trimming removed 4 bases at V and 6 bases at J, with 10 bases between. CDR1 and CDR2 (germline): LGHDT, YNNKEL (reference sequence). The CDR3 runs to 12 residues.

The CDR3 region is CAISAVADTLYEQYF. CDR3 bases: TGTGCCATCAGTGCGGTAGCGGACACACTTTACGAGCAGTACTTC. The chain links TRBV10-3 to TRBJ2-7; weak D call: TRBD2 (6 bases). The V gene lost 4 bases and the J gene lost 4 bases, with 17 bases spanning the gap. The length of the CDR3 is 15 residues. Germline CDR1 is ENHRY and CDR2 is SYGVKD.

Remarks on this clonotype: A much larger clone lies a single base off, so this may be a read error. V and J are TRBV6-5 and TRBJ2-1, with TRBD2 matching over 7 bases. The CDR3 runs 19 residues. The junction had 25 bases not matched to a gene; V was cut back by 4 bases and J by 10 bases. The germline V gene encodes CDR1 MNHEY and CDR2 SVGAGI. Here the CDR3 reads CASSFRGDDRSVTSYEQFF. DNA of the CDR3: TGTGCCAGCAGTTTCCGGGGGGACGATCGATCGGTTACCTCCTACGAGCAGTTCTTC.

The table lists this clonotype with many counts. The CDR3 nucleotides read TGTGCGGTCCGGGACGGCGGTCAGCCCCAGCATTTT. Translating it yields CAVRDGGQPQHF. The V gene is TRBV19, the J gene TRBJ1-5; possible D gene TRBD1, 5 bases. The germline CDR1 and CDR2 sequences are LNHDA and SQIVND (reference sequence). The CDR3 runs 12 residues.

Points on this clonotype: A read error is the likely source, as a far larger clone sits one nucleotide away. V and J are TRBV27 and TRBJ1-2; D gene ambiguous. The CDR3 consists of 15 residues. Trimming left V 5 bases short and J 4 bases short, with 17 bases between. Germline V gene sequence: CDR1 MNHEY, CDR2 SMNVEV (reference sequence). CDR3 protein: CASSPGGKTGYGYTF. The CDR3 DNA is TGTGCCAGCAGTCCGGGAGGGAAGACGGGCTATGGCTACACCTTC.

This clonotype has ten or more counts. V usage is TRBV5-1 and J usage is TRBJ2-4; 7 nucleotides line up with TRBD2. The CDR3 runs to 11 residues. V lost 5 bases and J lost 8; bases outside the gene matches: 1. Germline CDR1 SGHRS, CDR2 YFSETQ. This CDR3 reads CASSGGDIQYF. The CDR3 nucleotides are TGCGCCAGCAGTGGGGGGGACATTCAGTACTTC.

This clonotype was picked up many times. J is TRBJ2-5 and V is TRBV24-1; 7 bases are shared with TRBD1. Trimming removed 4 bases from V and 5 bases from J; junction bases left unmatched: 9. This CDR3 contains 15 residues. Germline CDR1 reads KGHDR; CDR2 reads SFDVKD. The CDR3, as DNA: TGTGCCACCAGTGAGTCCTACAGGGGAGAGGAGACCCAGTACTTC. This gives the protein CATSESYRGEETQYF.

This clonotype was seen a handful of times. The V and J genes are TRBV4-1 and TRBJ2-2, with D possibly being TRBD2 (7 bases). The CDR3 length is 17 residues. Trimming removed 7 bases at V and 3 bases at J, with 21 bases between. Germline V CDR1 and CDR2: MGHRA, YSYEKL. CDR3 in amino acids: CASKPRVAGADTGELFF. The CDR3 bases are TGCGCCAGCAAACCAAGAGTCGCGGGGGCGGACACCGGGGAGCTGTTTTTT.

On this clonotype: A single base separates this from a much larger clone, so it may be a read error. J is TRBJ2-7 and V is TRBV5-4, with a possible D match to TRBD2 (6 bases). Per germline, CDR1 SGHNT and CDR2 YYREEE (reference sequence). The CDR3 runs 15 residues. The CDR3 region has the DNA TGTACCAGCAGCCCCGGTCGGCAGGGAGGCTACGAGCAGTACTTC. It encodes CTSSPGRQGGYEQYF.

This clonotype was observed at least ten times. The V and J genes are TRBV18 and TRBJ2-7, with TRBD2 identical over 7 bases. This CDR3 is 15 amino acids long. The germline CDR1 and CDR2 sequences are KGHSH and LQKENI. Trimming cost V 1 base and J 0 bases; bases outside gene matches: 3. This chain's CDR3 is CASSPRGGTSYEQYF. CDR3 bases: TGTGCCAGCTCACCACGGGGGGGGACCTCCTACGAGCAGTACTTC.

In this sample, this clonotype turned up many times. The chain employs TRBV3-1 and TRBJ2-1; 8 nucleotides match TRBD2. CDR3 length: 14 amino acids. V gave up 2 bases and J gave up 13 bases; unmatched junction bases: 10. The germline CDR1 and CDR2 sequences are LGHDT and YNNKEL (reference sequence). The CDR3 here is CASSQTGTRKGQFF. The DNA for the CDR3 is TGTGCCAGCAGCCAAACCGGGACTAGAAAAGGTCAGTTCTTC.